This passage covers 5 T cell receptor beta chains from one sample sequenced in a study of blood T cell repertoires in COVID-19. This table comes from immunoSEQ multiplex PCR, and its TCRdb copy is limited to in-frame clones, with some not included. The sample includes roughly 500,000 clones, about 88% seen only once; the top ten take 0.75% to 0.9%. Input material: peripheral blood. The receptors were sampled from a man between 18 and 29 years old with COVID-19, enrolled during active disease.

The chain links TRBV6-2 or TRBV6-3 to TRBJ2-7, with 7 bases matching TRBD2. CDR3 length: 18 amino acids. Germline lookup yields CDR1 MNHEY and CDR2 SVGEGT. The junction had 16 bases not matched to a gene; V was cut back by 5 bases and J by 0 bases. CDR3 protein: CASSQVSFTSASSYEQYF. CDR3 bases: TGTGCCAGCAGTCAAGTCTCTTTTACTAGCGCCTCCTCCTACGAGCAGTACTTC.

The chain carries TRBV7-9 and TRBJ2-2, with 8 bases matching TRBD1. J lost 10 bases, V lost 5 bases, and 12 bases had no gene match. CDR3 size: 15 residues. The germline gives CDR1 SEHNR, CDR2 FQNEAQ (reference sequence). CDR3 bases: TGTGCCAGCAGCCTAGGACAGGGTCTGAATGAGGAGCTGTTTTTT. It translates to CASSLGQGLNEELFF.

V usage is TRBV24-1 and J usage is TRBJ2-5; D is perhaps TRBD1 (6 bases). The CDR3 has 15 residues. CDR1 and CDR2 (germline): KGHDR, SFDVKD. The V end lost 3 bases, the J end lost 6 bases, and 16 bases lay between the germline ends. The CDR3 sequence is CATSDGDIISQTQYF. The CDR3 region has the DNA TGTGCCACCAGTGATGGGGACATCATCTCGCAGACCCAGTACTTC.

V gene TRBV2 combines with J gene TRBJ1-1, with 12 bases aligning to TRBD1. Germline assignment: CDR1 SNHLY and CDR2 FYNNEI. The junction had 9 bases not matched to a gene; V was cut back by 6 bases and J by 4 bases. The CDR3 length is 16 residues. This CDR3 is CASRGGQGAQGTEAFF. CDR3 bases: TGTGCCAGCAGGGGGGGACAGGGGGCGCAGGGCACTGAAGCTTTCTTT.

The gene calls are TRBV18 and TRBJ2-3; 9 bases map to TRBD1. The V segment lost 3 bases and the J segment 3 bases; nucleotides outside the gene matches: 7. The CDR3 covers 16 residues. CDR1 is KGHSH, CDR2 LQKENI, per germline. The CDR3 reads CASSPRQGENTDTQYF. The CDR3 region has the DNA TGTGCCAGCTCACCGAGACAGGGGGAGAATACAGATACGCAGTATTTT. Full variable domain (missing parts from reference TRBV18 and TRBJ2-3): NAGVMQNPRHLVRRRGQEARLRCSPMKGHSHVYWYRQLPEEGLKFMVYLQKENIIDESGMPKERFSAEFPKEGPSILRIQQVVRGDSAAYFCASSPRQGENTDTQYFGPGTRLTVL.